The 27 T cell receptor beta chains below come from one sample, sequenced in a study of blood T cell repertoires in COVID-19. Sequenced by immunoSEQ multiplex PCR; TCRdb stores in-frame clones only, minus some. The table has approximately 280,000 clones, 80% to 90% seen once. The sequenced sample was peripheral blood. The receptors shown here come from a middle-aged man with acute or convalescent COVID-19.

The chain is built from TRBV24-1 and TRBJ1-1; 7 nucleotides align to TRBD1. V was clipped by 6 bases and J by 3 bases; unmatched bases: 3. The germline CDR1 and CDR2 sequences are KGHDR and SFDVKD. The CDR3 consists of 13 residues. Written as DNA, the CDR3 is TGTGCCACCAGTCGAACAGGGGACACTGAAGCTTTCTTT. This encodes CATSRTGDTEAFF.

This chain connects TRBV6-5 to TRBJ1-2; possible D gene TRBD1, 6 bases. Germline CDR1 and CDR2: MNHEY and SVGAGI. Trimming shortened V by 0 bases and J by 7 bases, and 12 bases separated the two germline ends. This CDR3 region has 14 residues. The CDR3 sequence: CASSYSGHIGGYTF. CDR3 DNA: TGTGCCAGCAGTTACTCGGGACATATCGGTGGCTACACCTTC.

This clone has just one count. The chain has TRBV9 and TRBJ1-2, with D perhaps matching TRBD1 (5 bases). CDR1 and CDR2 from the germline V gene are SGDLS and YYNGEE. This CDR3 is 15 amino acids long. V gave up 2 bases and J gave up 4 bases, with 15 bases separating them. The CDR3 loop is CASSVLSSTAYGYTF. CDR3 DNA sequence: TGTGCCAGCAGCGTTCTCTCCTCGACAGCCTATGGCTACACCTTC.

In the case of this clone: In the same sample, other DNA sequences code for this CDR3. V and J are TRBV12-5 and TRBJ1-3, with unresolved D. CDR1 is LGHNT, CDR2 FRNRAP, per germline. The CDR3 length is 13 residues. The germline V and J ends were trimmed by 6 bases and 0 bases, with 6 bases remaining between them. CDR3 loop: CASGLSSGNTIYF. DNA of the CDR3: TGTGCTAGTGGCCTGAGCTCTGGAAACACCATATATTTT.

Here the CDR3 DNA reads TGTGCCAGCAGCCTCCGTTCCTTTGGGCTGCCGGCACAGGACACTGAAGCTTTCTTT. It encodes CASSLRSFGLPAQDTEAFF. V usage is TRBV5-4 and J usage is TRBJ1-1, with TRBD1 as a possible D gene (5 bases). V dropped 4 bases and J dropped 3 bases, with 28 bases sitting between them. Per the germline V gene, CDR1 is SGHNT and CDR2 is YYREEE (reference sequence). This CDR3 region has 19 residues. Complete variable domain (other parts from reference TRBV5-4 and TRBJ1-1): ETGVTQSPTHLIKTRGQQVTLRCSSQSGHNTVSWYQQALGQGPQFIFQYYREEENGRGNFPPRFSGLQFPNYSSELNVNALELDDSALYLCASSLRSFGLPAQDTEAFFGQGTRLTVV.

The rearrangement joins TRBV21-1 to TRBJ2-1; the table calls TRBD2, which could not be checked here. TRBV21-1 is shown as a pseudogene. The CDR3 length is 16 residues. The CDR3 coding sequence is TGTGCCAGCGCCCTTACTGGTAGCGGGGATAGCTATGAGCAGTTCTTC. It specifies CASALTGSGDSYEQFF.

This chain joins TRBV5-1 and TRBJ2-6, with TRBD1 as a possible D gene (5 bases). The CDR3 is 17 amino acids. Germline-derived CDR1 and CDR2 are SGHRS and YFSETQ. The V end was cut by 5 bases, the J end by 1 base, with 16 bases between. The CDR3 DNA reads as TGCGCCAGCAGTCGGACCTCAGGGATTTCTGGGGCCAACGTCCTGACTTTC. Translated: CASSRTSGISGANVLTF.

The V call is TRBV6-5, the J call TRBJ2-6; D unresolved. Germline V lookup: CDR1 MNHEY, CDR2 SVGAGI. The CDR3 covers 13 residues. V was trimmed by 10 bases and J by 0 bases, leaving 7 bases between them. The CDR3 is CATLSSGANVLTF. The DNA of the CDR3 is TGTGCCACCCTTTCCTCTGGGGCCAACGTCCTGACTTTC.

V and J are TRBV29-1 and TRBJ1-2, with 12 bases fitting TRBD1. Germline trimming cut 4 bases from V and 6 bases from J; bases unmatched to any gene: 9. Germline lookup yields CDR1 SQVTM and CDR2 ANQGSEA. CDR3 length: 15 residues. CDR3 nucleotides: TGCAGCGTTGTCCAATCCGGGACAGGGGGCCATGGCTACACCTTC. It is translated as CSVVQSGTGGHGYTF.

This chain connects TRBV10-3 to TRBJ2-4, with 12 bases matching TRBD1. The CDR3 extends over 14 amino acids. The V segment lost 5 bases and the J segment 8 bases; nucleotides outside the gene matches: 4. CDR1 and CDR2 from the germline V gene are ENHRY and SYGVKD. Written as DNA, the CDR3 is TGTGCCATCAGTCTCGGGACAGGGGGCGACATTCAGTACTTC. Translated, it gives CAISLGTGGDIQYF.

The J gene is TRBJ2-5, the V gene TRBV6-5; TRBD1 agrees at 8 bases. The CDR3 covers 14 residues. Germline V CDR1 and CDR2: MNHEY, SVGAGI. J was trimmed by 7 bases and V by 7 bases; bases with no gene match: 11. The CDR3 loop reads CASMPGTGFGTQYF. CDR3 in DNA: TGTGCCAGCATGCCCGGGACAGGCTTTGGGACCCAGTACTTC.

CDR3 in amino acids: CSASASGTGKYNEQFF. The CDR3 region has the DNA TGCAGTGCTAGTGCCTCCGGGACAGGGAAGTACAATGAGCAGTTCTTC. V usage is TRBV20-1 and J usage is TRBJ2-1, with TRBD1 matching 9 bases. This CDR3 has 16 amino acids. The V gene's germline CDR1 is DFQATT and CDR2 SNEGSKA (reference sequence). Trimming removed 3 bases from V and 4 bases from J; junction bases left unmatched: 10.

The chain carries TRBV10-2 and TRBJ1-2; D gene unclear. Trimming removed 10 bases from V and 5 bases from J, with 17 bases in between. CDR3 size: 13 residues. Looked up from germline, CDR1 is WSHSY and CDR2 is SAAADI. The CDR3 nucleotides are TGCGCCACCAGGACTGACGAATTTTATGGCTACACCTTC. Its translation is CATRTDEFYGYTF.

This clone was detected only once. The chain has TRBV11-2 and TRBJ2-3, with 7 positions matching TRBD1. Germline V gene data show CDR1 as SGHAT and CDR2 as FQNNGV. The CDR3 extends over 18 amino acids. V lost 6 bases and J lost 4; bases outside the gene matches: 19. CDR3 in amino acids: CASRRWGRRGPGADTQYF. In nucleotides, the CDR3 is TGTGCCAGCAGACGGTGGGGAAGAAGGGGGCCAGGGGCAGATACGCAGTATTTT. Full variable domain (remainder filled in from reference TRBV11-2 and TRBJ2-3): EAGVAQSPRYKIIEKRQSVAFWCNPISGHATLYWYQQILGQGPKLLIQFQNNGVVDDSQLPKDRFSAERLKGVDSTLKIQPAKLEDSAVYLCASRRWGRRGPGADTQYFGPGTRLTVL.

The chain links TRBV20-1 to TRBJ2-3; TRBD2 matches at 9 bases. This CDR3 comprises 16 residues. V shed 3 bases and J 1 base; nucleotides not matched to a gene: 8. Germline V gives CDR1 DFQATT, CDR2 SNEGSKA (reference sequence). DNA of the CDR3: TGCAGTGCTAGTTGGCCAGCGGGGGGCCGCACAGATACGCAGTATTTT. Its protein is CSASWPAGGRTDTQYF.

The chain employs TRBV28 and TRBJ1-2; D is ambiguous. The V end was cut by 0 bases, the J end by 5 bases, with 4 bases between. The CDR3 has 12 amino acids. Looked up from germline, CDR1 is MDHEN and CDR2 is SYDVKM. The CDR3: CASSLWQYGYTF. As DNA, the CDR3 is TGTGCCAGCAGTTTATGGCAGTATGGCTACACCTTC.

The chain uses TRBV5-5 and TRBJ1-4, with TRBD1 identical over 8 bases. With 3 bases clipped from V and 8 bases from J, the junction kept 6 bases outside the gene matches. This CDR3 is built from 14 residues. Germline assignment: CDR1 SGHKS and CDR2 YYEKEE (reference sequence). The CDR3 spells CASSSGGAEEKLFF. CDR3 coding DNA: TGTGCCAGCAGCTCAGGGGGCGCAGAAGAAAAACTGTTTTTT.

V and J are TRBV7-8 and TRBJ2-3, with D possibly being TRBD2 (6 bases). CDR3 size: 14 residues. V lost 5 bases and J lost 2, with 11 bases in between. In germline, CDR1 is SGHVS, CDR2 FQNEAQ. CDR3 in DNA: TGTGCCAGCAGCCTGGGACTCAACACAGATACGCAGTATTTT. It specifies CASSLGLNTDTQYF. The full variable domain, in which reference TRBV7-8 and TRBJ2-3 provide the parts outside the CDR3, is GAGVSQSPRYKVAKRGQDVALRCDPISGHVSLFWYQQALGQGPEFLTYFQNEAQLDKSGLPSDRFFAERPEGSVSTLKIQRTQQEDSAVYLCASSLGLNTDTQYFGPGTRLTVL.

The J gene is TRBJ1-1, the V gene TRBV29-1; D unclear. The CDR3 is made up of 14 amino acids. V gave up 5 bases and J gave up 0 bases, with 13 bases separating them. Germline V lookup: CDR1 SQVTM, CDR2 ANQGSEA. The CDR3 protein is CSVLLRGMNTEAFF. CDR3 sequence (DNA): TGCAGCGTTTTATTACGGGGTATGAACACTGAAGCTTTCTTT.

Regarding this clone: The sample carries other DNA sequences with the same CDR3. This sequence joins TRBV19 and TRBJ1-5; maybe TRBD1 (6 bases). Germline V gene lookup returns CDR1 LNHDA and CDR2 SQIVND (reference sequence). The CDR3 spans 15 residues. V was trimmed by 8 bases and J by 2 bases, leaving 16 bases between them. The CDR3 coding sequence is TGTGCCAGTGACGGCCCAGGGGACGGCAATCAGCCCCAGCATTTT. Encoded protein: CASDGPGDGNQPQHF.

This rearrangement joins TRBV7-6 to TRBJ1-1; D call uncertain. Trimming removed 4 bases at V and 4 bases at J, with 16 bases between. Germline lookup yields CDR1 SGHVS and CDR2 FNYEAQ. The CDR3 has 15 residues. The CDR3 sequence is CASSYGTGGLTEAFF. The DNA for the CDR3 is TGTGCCAGCAGCTACGGAACTGGAGGCCTCACTGAAGCTTTCTTT.

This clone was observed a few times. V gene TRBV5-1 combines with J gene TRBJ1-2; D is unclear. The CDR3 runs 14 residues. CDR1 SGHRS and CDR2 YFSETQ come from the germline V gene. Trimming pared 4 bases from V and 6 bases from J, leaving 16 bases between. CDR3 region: CASSPGSGQNGYTF. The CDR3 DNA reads TGCGCCAGCAGCCCCGGGAGTGGGCAGAATGGCTACACCTTC.

CDR3 protein: CASIAGGGAGGYTF. CDR3 nucleotides: TGTGCCAGCATCGCCGGGGGGGGCGCTGGTGGCTACACCTTC. The rearrangement joins TRBV28 to TRBJ1-2; maybe TRBD1 (6 bases). The CDR3 sequence is 14 residues long. V gave up 7 bases and J gave up 7 bases, with 19 bases separating them. Germline-derived CDR1 and CDR2 are MDHEN and SYDVKM.

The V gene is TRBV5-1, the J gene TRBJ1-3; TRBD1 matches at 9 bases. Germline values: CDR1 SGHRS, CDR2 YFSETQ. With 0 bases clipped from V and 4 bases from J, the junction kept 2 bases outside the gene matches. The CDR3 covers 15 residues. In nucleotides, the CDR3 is TGCGCCAGCAGCTTGGACAGGGGGCAAGGAAACACCATATATTTT. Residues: CASSLDRGQGNTIYF.

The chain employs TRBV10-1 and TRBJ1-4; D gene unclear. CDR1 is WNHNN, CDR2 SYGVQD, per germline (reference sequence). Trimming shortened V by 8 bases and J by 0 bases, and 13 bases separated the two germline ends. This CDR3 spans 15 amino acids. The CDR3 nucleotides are TGCGCCAGCCCGAACGAAGAGACAACTAATGAAAAACTGTTTTTT. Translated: CASPNEETTNEKLFF.

CDR3 residues: CASKRDASYEQYF. The CDR3, as DNA: TGTGCCAGTAAGCGGGACGCCTCCTACGAGCAGTACTTC. This rearrangement joins TRBV19 to TRBJ2-7, with 7 bases lining up with TRBD2. V lost 7 bases and J lost 0; bases outside the gene matches: 3. CDR1 and CDR2 (germline): LNHDA, SQIVND (reference sequence). The CDR3 is 13 residues long.

DNA for the CDR3: TGTGCCAGCAGCTCTTCGGCGGGTAGCTCCTATAATTCACCCCTCCACTTT. It yields the protein CASSSSAGSSYNSPLHF. The chain joins TRBV5-4 to TRBJ1-6, with no clear D. Per the germline V gene, CDR1 is SGHNT and CDR2 is YYREEE (reference sequence). This CDR3 has 17 amino acids. The V gene lost 3 bases and the J gene lost 0 bases, with 13 bases spanning the gap.